This TCR beta chain was captured by sequencing in a study of T cell responses to AZD1222 COVID-19 vaccine. Study-level findings and limits: Dominant CD4 TCR responses targeted spike regions 160-218 and 743-854. Seropositive status at baseline applied to only a handful of AZD1222 recipients. The sample set comprised mostly white British donors with more females, and clonal diversity was possibly underestimated. Nearly half of unique spike-specific TCRs reportedly avoided B.1.351 and B.1.1.7 mutated regions.

With respect to this clone: Its antigen is unidentified.

Sequencing used immunoSEQ multiplex PCR; TCRdb keeps in-frame clones, though not all of them. The data hold 150,000 to 180,000 clones, with 86% observed a single time. The clonotype comes from an adult in good health. The input for sequencing was peripheral blood, taken on day 0 of MenACWY control vaccination.

For the CDR3, the DNA is TGTGCCAGCAGCCCCCCGGGCACGCGACTTCGGGTCTACAATGAGCAGTTCTTC. Translated, it gives CASSPPGTRLRVYNEQFF. The chain carries TRBV21-1 and TRBJ2-1. TRBV21-1 is labeled a pseudogene. This CDR3 has 18 amino acids.